These T cell receptor beta chains were read from a single sample in a study of shared clonotypes between healthy human individuals. Using immunoSEQ multiplex PCR, the repertoire was profiled, and TCRdb retains in-frame clones only, with some absent. The sample consists of about 2.4 million clones, approximately 93% of them appearing once. Material: naive CD4+ T cells from PBMCs. Receptors originate from a man younger than 35 in good health. Some clones in this sample may be carry-over from other donors' samples. CDR3s include the opening cysteine and the closing phenylalanine or tryptophan. The D gene is left open where the match is weak.

TRBJ1-1 TRBV14 - CASSRLTRSTEAFF
TRBJ2-1 TRBV18 - CASSPPSVYNEQFF
- TRBV2 - CASSGRGPAWGELFF
TRBJ1-1 TRBV11-2 - CASSFRRGNTEAFF
TRBJ1-4 TRBV5-8 TRBD1 CASSFDRVEKLFF
TRBJ1-2 TRBV5-8 TRBD1 CASSSKSLTGGRDGYTF
TRBJ2-5 TRBV27 - CASSLRGVGSQETQYF
TRBJ1-2 TRBV28 - CASRRTGTGYGYTF
TRBJ2-3 TRBV5-4 TRBD1 CASSSGGVGTDTQYF
TRBJ2-1 TRBV7-9 TRBD1 CASSDRDRGLYEQFF
TRBJ2-3 TRBV7-9 - CASSLALEDTQYF
TRBJ2-5 TRBV7-8 - CASSLDGAETQYF
TRBJ1-1 TRBV6-1 TRBD1 CASSETGGGVTEAFF
TRBJ1-1 TRBV6-6 TRBD1 CASSPGTALNTEAFF
TRBJ2-7 TRBV5-1 - CANPGGNGTYEQYF
TRBJ2-1 TRBV27 - CASSLAQRGGTFYNEQFF
TRBJ1-2 TRBV28 - CASRSVAGVIYGYTF
TRBJ2-5 TRBV6-1 TRBD2 CASSEIRLAGEETQYF
TRBJ2-7 TRBV5-1 - CASSVGTIGEQYF
TRBJ1-4 TRBV5-1 - CASSNIPGEVEKLFF
TRBJ2-2 TRBV6-6 - CASSYSLEAAGELFF
TRBJ2-5 TRBV30 - CAWSTGKETQYF
TRBJ2-3 TRBV12-2 - CASRLGPGQGSSDTQYF